This T cell receptor (beta chain) was observed in a study of cytomegalovirus exposure and HLA in healthy donors. Study-wide findings and caveats: The analysis excluded some indistinguishable V segments, including TRBV6-2 and TRBV6-3. Among donors in an Asian-associated ancestry cluster, a later analysis reportedly found fewer N-insertions than the roughly 610-donor mean. It was taken for granted in presence/absence analyses that sequencing depth across donors was roughly uniform.

Germline values: CDR1 SGHAT, CDR2 FQNNGV. The CDR3 contains 13 residues. The V end lost 5 bases, the J end lost 0 bases, and 8 bases lay between the germline ends. Comment on this clone: Its antigen is not known.

PCR amplification relied on 60 Vbeta primers (plus 13 Jbeta primers). Sequenced by immunoSEQ multiplex PCR; TCRdb stores in-frame clones only, minus some. The sample holds over 95,000 clones, about 70% seen once. The chain employs TRBV11-2 and TRBJ2-7, with D uncertain. The sequencing input was PBMCs. The source of this sequence is a human donor in good health. In nucleotides, the CDR3 is TGTGCCAGCAGCGGTTTCAGCTCCTACGAGCAGTACTTC. As protein: CASSGFSSYEQYF.